One and the same sample provided the 13 T cell receptor beta chains below, sequenced in a study of blood T cell repertoires in COVID-19. The method was immunoSEQ multiplex PCR; TCRdb's version includes in-frame clones alone and lacks a portion of them. The sample holds fewer than 150,000 clones, 84% seen once. Material: peripheral blood. Receptor source: a middle-aged woman with acute or convalescent COVID-19.

This clone was observed a single time. The chain has TRBV18 and TRBJ2-5, with TRBD1 identical over 9 bases. The CDR3 is 16 amino acids. Germline trimming cut 2 bases from V and 4 bases from J; bases unmatched to any gene: 8. Germline CDR1 is KGHSH and CDR2 is LQKENI. The CDR3 nucleotides read TGTGCCAGCTCACCAGGGGGACAGGGCGGGCGAGAGACCCAGTACTTC. It codes for CASSPGGQGGRETQYF.

This sequence joins TRBV5-1 and TRBJ2-7; 7 nucleotides match TRBD2. Trimming removed 0 bases from V and 2 bases from J; junction bases left unmatched: 5. In germline, CDR1 is SGHRS, CDR2 YFSETQ. The CDR3 sequence is 15 residues long. The CDR3 region is CASSLGRDYPYEQYF. CDR3 nucleotides: TGCGCCAGCAGCTTGGGGCGGGACTATCCCTACGAGCAGTACTTC.

The chain combines TRBV25-1 with TRBJ2-1; D is undetermined. The CDR3 extends over 11 amino acids. Germline V gene sequence: CDR1 MGHDK, CDR2 SYGVNS. V was trimmed by 4 bases and J by 4 bases, leaving 2 bases between them. CDR3 in DNA: TGTGCCAGCAGTGCTTACAATGAGCAGTTCTTC. Amino acid sequence: CASSAYNEQFF.

This clone came up a few times. This chain links TRBV15 with TRBJ1-2; D may be TRBD1 (5 bases). Trimming pared 5 bases from V and 2 bases from J, leaving 12 bases between. Germline V CDR1 and CDR2: LNHNV, YYDKDF (reference sequence). This CDR3 region has 14 residues. CDR3 in amino acids: CATSAGHSNYGYTF. In DNA, the CDR3 is TGTGCCACCAGCGCCGGACATAGCAACTATGGCTACACCTTC.

This clone was picked up a small number of times. The chain joins TRBV5-1 to TRBJ2-7; D gene ambiguous. The CDR3 runs to 12 residues. Germline CDR1 is SGHRS and CDR2 is YFSETQ. The germline V and J ends were trimmed by 4 bases and 4 bases, with 9 bases remaining between them. The CDR3 nucleotides are TGCGCCAGCAGCGCCACACAGTACGAGCAGTACTTC. Its protein is CASSATQYEQYF.

This clone was picked up many times. The genes are TRBV6-1 and TRBJ1-1, with D maybe TRBD1 (6 bases). There are 14 residues in the CDR3. V lost 3 bases and J 4 bases, leaving 12 bases between the germline ends. Germline loops: CDR1 MNHNS, CDR2 SASEGT. CDR3 bases: TGTGCCAGCAGTGATTACACAGGGCGCACTGAAGCTTTCTTT. This sequence encodes CASSDYTGRTEAFF.

V gene TRBV9 combines with J gene TRBJ2-3; D is possibly TRBD2 (6 bases). Germline V CDR1 and CDR2: SGDLS, YYNGEE. V was cut by 4 bases and J by 3 bases, with 12 bases left in between. This CDR3 comprises 14 residues. In DNA form, the CDR3 reads TGTGCCAGCAGCCCCCGGGCGGGGACAGATACGCAGTATTTT. Translated: CASSPRAGTDTQYF.

The chain is built from TRBV15 and TRBJ1-2; 7 bases agree with TRBD1. There are 15 residues in the CDR3. The ends lost 0 bases at V and 7 bases at J; junction bases unmatched: 8. Germline CDR1 LNHNV, CDR2 YYDKDF (reference sequence). CDR3 residues: CATSRDPGTVTGYTF. CDR3 nucleotides: TGTGCCACCAGCAGAGATCCGGGGACAGTCACTGGCTACACCTTC.

The gene calls are TRBV6-1 and TRBJ1-1, with 7 bases aligning to TRBD1. Germline V lookup: CDR1 MNHNS, CDR2 SASEGT. This CDR3 region has 14 residues. Trimming removed 5 bases from V and 6 bases from J; junction bases left unmatched: 9. CDR3 in amino acids: CASSTGQAIPEAFF. CDR3 bases: TGTGCCAGCAGTACCGGACAGGCCATCCCTGAAGCTTTCTTT.

The gene calls are TRBV4-1 and TRBJ1-2, with unresolved D. Germline values: CDR1 MGHRA, CDR2 YSYEKL. The CDR3 loop spans 13 amino acids. V was cut by 1 base and J by 3 bases, with 6 bases left in between. The CDR3 DNA follows: TGCGCCAGCAGCCAAGTAAGAGACTATGGCTACACCTTC. Translation gives CASSQVRDYGYTF.

The chain has TRBV2 and TRBJ2-1; a possible D gene is TRBD2 (6 bases). V shed 4 bases and J shed 10 bases, with 8 bases lying between them. CDR1 SNHLY and CDR2 FYNNEI come from the germline V gene. The CDR3 contains 11 residues. The CDR3 DNA sequence: TGTGCCAGCAGTGGGCGGGACGAGCAGTTCTTC. Translated: CASSGRDEQFF.

As to this clone: The sample carries other DNA sequences with the same CDR3. This chain uses TRBV24-1 with TRBJ1-1, with D possibly matching TRBD1 (5 bases). V was cut by 0 bases and J by 7 bases, with 5 bases left in between. Germline lookup yields CDR1 KGHDR and CDR2 SFDVKD. This CDR3 comprises 12 residues. CDR3 region: CATSDLRGEAFF. The CDR3 coding sequence is TGTGCCACCAGTGATTTGAGGGGTGAAGCTTTCTTT.

This rearrangement joins TRBV15 to TRBJ1-2, with a weak D call TRBD1 (5 bases). Germline values: CDR1 LNHNV, CDR2 YYDKDF (reference sequence). Trimming pared 4 bases from V and 13 bases from J, leaving 16 bases between. This CDR3 comprises 12 residues. CDR3 amino acids: CATSNLQGPRTF. DNA for the CDR3: TGTGCCACCAGCAATCTCCAGGGTCCCCGCACCTTC.